This TCR beta chain comes out of a study of type 1 regulatory T cells. A note on this clonotype: Its antigen is unidentified.

There are 17 residues in the CDR3. The V segment lost 4 bases and the J segment 9 bases; nucleotides outside the gene matches: 17. The germline gives CDR1 SGHVS, CDR2 FNYEAQ. In TCRdb, the reads were re-called with MiXCR into one record per CDR3 protein. Of more than 60,000 distinct CDR3 sequences detected, 62% appear once; the ten largest clones hold approximately 1.8%. J is TRBJ2-1 and V is TRBV7-6; 8 bases are a match to TRBD2. Input material: cultured non-Tr1 T cells, either the whole culture or a sorted T cell fraction (not recorded which). The source of this sequence is a human donor in good health. CDR3 sequence reads: CASSYTPGLGEASEQFF. CDR3 in DNA: TGTGCCAGCAGCTACACTCCGGGACTAGGTGAAGCTAGTGAGCAGTTCTTC.